Following are 30 T cell receptor beta chains from one sample sequenced in a study of T cell responses to AZD1222 COVID-19 vaccine. Generated by immunoSEQ multiplex PCR, the TCRdb table keeps only in-frame clones and is missing some. Of about 130,000 clones listed, 70% to 90% are singletons. The material sequenced was peripheral blood, taken on day 0 of AZD1222 vaccination. Receptors were obtained from an adult in good health.

The V call is TRBV27, the J call TRBJ1-2, with 9 nucleotides matching TRBD1. CDR3 length: 14 amino acids. V was pared by 6 bases and J by 2 bases, with 4 bases of the junction left unmatched. The V gene's germline CDR1 is MNHEY and CDR2 SMNVEV (reference sequence). Written as DNA, the CDR3 is TGTGCCAGCAGAAAACAGGGGGCAAACTATGGCTACACCTTC. Translated: CASRKQGANYGYTF.

The chain couples TRBV7-9 to TRBJ1-1, with 9 bases lining up with TRBD1. Trimming took 6 bases from V and 1 from J; bases not matched to a gene: 0. The CDR3 runs 13 residues. Germline V gene sequence: CDR1 SEHNR, CDR2 FQNEAQ (reference sequence). The CDR3 region is CASRDRGNTEAFF. The CDR3 bases are TGTGCCAGCAGGGACAGGGGGAACACTGAAGCTTTCTTT.

The V and J genes are TRBV7-9 and TRBJ2-1; tentatively, D is TRBD2 (5 bases). This CDR3 spans 17 amino acids. Trimming stripped 5 bases from V and 5 bases from J, with 22 bases between. Germline V gives CDR1 SEHNR, CDR2 FQNEAQ (reference sequence). The CDR3 protein is CASSPSLTNPRDNEQFF. The DNA of the CDR3 is TGTGCCAGCAGCCCCTCACTGACTAACCCTCGGGACAATGAGCAGTTCTTC.

The chain uses TRBV15 and TRBJ1-2, with D possibly matching TRBD1 (5 bases). CDR3 length equals 15 residues. V lost 4 bases, J lost 2 bases, and 14 bases lay in between. Germline V gene lookup returns CDR1 LNHNV and CDR2 YYDKDF (reference sequence). Here the CDR3 DNA reads TGTGCCACCAGCAAAGAAGTGGGGGGAAACTATGGCTACACCTTC. It specifies CATSKEVGGNYGYTF. Combining the CDR3 with reference TRBV15 and TRBJ1-2 gives the whole variable domain DAMVIQNPRYQVTQFGKPVTLSCSQTLNHNVMYWYQQKSSQAPKLLFHYYDKDFNNEADTPDNFQSRRPNTSFCFLDIRSPGLGDTAMYLCATSKEVGGNYGYTFGSGTRLTVV.

This chain uses TRBV6-1 with TRBJ1-4, with 7 bases aligning to TRBD1. Germline loops: CDR1 MNHNS, CDR2 SASEGT. The CDR3 runs 15 residues. With V trimmed by 1 base and J by 3 bases, 2 bases remained unmatched. As DNA, the CDR3 is TGTGCCAGCAGTGAAGGGACAGGCGCTAATGAAAAACTGTTTTTT. Protein: CASSEGTGANEKLFF.

The genes are TRBV20-1 and TRBJ1-1, with TRBD1 matching over 7 bases. V gave up 6 bases and J gave up 11 bases; unmatched junction bases: 6. This CDR3 has 10 amino acids. Germline loops: CDR1 DFQATT, CDR2 SNEGSKA (reference sequence). CDR3 nucleotides: TGCAGTGCGACCACAGGGGCGGCTTTCTTT. It codes for CSATTGAAFF.

This chain joins TRBV6-2 or TRBV6-3 and TRBJ2-1; D ambiguous. The V gene's germline CDR1 is MNHEY and CDR2 SVGEGT. The CDR3 loop spans 13 amino acids. The V end was cut by 2 bases, the J end by 5 bases, with 7 bases between. The CDR3 loop reads CASSYVRNNEQFF. CDR3 nucleotides: TGTGCCAGCAGTTACGTCAGGAACAATGAGCAGTTCTTC.

This clone was recorded only once. The chain links TRBV28 to TRBJ2-7, with D maybe TRBD2 (6 bases). CDR1 is MDHEN, CDR2 SYDVKM, per germline. The CDR3 sequence is 13 residues long. The germline V and J ends were trimmed by 8 bases and 6 bases, with 17 bases remaining between them. This CDR3 reads CASSGGSLGEQYF. The CDR3 DNA reads TGTGCCAGCTCAGGAGGGTCCTTGGGCGAGCAGTACTTC. Full variable domain (outside the CDR3, taken from reference TRBV28 and TRBJ2-7): DVKVTQSSRYLVKRTGEKVFLECVQDMDHENMFWYRQDPGLGLRLIYFSYDVKMKEKGDIPEGYSVSREKKERFSLILESASTNQTSMYLCASSGGSLGEQYFGPGTRLTVT.

The chain employs TRBV21-1 and TRBJ1-6; the tabulated D call, TRBD1, remains unverified against the DNA. TRBV21-1 is shown as a pseudogene. This CDR3 is built from 17 residues. CDR3 sequence: CASSKPTGGSYNSPLHF. CDR3 nucleotides: TGTGCCAGCAGCAAGCCGACAGGGGGGTCCTATAATTCACCCCTCCACTTT.

This chain joins TRBV7-2 and TRBJ2-1; no definite D call. The V and J ends lost 5 bases and 0 bases respectively, with 17 bases between them. Germline V gene data show CDR1 as SGHTA and CDR2 as FQGNSA. The CDR3 consists of 17 residues. The CDR3 DNA reads TGTGCCAGCAGCCGTCAACCGGGCAGTAGCTCCTACAATGAGCAGTTCTTC. Translated: CASSRQPGSSSYNEQFF.

A few counts support this clone. The V gene is TRBV27, the J gene TRBJ1-2, with 10 bases fitting TRBD1. The V gene's germline CDR1 is MNHEY and CDR2 SMNVEV (reference sequence). The length of the CDR3 is 16 residues. V was clipped by 4 bases and J by 1 base; unmatched bases: 6. CDR3 nucleotide sequence: TGTGCCAGCAGTTCCCTCGGGACAGGGGTTAACTATGGCTACACCTTC. Amino acids: CASSSLGTGVNYGYTF.

This clone was picked up a small number of times. This sequence joins TRBV19 and TRBJ1-2, with D uncertain. Trimming removed 4 bases from V and 2 bases from J, with 11 bases in between. Germline CDR1 is LNHDA and CDR2 is SQIVND (reference sequence). The CDR3 length is 14 residues. In DNA form, the CDR3 reads TGTGCCAGTAGTACCTTGGACTTAAACTATGGCTACACCTTC. This codes for CASSTLDLNYGYTF.

The chain employs TRBV2 and TRBJ2-2, with D possibly TRBD2 on 5 matching bases. The CDR3 spans 15 residues. With 6 bases removed from V and 1 base from J, the gap between germline ends came to 12 bases. CDR1 and CDR2 from the germline V gene are SNHLY and FYNNEI. The CDR3, as DNA: TGTGCCAGCAGGCGGGCGAATATGAACACCGGGGAGCTGTTTTTT. The encoded protein is CASRRANMNTGELFF.

The chain has TRBV4-2 and TRBJ2-7; D is ambiguous. There are 16 residues in the CDR3. The V gene's germline CDR1 is LGHNA and CDR2 YNFKEQ. V was clipped by 0 bases and J by 0 bases, with 12 bases between them. The DNA for the CDR3 is TGTGCCAGCAGCCAAGACGGGCTCTCCAGCTCCTACGAGCAGTACTTC. It specifies CASSQDGLSSSYEQYF.

As DNA, the CDR3 is TGTGCCAGCAGCTTGAATGGGGGCGCGAATCAGCCCCAGCATTTT. Translated: CASSLNGGANQPQHF. V and J are TRBV5-4 and TRBJ1-5, with D perhaps matching TRBD1 (6 bases). The CDR3 has 15 amino acids. CDR1 SGHNT and CDR2 YYREEE come from the germline V gene (reference sequence). V lost 1 base and J 4 bases, leaving 12 bases between the germline ends.

This clone was found a few times. V gene TRBV6-5 combines with J gene TRBJ2-1; 8 nucleotides match TRBD1. The CDR3 runs 14 residues. V lost 6 bases, J lost 5 bases, and 6 bases stayed unmatched. CDR1 is MNHEY and CDR2 is SVGAGI in the germline V gene. The CDR3 DNA is TGTGCCAGCAGAGGGACAGGAATGAACAATGAGCAGTTCTTC. The encoded protein is CASRGTGMNNEQFF.

The genes are TRBV5-1 and TRBJ2-3, with 13 bases matching TRBD2. V was clipped by 4 bases and J by 8 bases; unmatched bases: 4. CDR3 size: 14 residues. CDR1 and CDR2 (germline): SGHRS, YFSETQ. In DNA form, the CDR3 reads TGCGCCAGCAGCACTAGCGGGGGGGCCGGTACGCAGTATTTT. Its translation is CASSTSGGAGTQYF.

This clone was recorded only once. The rearrangement uses TRBV13 and TRBJ1-1, with D possibly TRBD1 on 5 matching bases. Germline V CDR1 and CDR2: PRHDT, FYEKMQ (reference sequence). This CDR3 is built from 13 residues. The V end was cut by 5 bases, the J end by 3 bases, with 10 bases between. CDR3 DNA: TGTGCCAGCAGCCATGGGACGGACACTGAAGCTTTCTTT. Translating it yields CASSHGTDTEAFF.

In this sample, this clone turned up a few times. The chain uses TRBV4-1 and TRBJ2-5; 7 nucleotides line up with TRBD1. Germline values: CDR1 MGHRA, CDR2 YSYEKL. With 3 bases clipped from V and 5 bases from J, the junction kept 9 bases outside the gene matches. The CDR3 contains 15 residues. This CDR3 is CASSHRDRAYETQYF. The DNA for the CDR3 is TGCGCCAGCAGCCACCGCGACAGGGCTTACGAGACCCAGTACTTC.

The chain is built from TRBV5-1 and TRBJ2-3, with D perhaps matching TRBD2 (7 bases). The CDR3 loop spans 16 amino acids. V was pared by 2 bases and J by 4 bases, with 17 bases between. Germline V lookup: CDR1 SGHRS, CDR2 YFSETQ. The CDR3 region has the DNA TGCGCCAGCAGCTTAAACGGGGGGCGATCAGCAGATACGCAGTATTTT. This encodes CASSLNGGRSADTQYF. Filled out from reference TRBV5-1 and TRBJ2-3, the complete variable domain reads KAGVTQTPRYLIKTRGQQVTLSCSPISGHRSVSWYQQTPGQGLQFLFEYFSETQRNKGNFPGRFSGRQFSNSRSEMNVSTLELGDSALYLCASSLNGGRSADTQYFGPGTRLTVL.

This clone was recorded once. The chain uses TRBV21-1 and TRBJ2-7; TRBD1 reflects the table's D call only, with no check against the DNA. TRBV21-1 is flagged as a pseudogene. This CDR3 comprises 11 residues. The CDR3 DNA reads as TGTGCCAGCAGCAGGGGCCGAATCGCTTCCTTC. Encoded protein: CASSRGRIASF.

The chain recombines TRBV18 with TRBJ1-3, with D unresolved. CDR3 length equals 16 residues. Germline loops: CDR1 KGHSH, CDR2 LQKENI. V lost 0 bases and J 4 bases, leaving 13 bases between the germline ends. The CDR3 bases are TGTGCCAGCTCACCACCGGGAGGGTACCGCGGAAACACCATATATTTT. This sequence encodes CASSPPGGYRGNTIYF.

The rearrangement uses TRBV21-1 and TRBJ2-7; the table calls TRBD1, which could not be checked here. TRBV21-1 is listed as a pseudogene. This CDR3 has 15 amino acids. The CDR3 nucleotides read TGTGCCAGCAGCAAAGGGGACAGGGGGCAAAACGAGCAGTACTTC. This codes for CASSKGDRGQNEQYF.

The gene calls are TRBV2 and TRBJ1-1; no reliable D call. Per germline, CDR1 SNHLY and CDR2 FYNNEI. The CDR3 spans 14 residues. V was clipped by 3 bases and J by 3 bases, with 11 bases between them. The CDR3 DNA reads TGTGCCAGCAGTGATCGACAAGGGTACACTGAAGCTTTCTTT. This sequence encodes CASSDRQGYTEAFF. The full variable domain, its missing parts supplied by reference TRBV2 and TRBJ1-1, is EPEVTQTPSHQVTQMGQEVILRCVPISNHLYFYWYRQILGQKVEFLVSFYNNEISEKSEIFDDQFSVERPDGSNFTLKIRSTKLEDSAMYFCASSDRQGYTEAFFGQGTRLTVV.

The chain is built from TRBV11-1 and TRBJ1-1; weak D call: TRBD1 (6 bases). The V gene lost 1 base and the J gene lost 3 bases, with 9 bases spanning the gap. Germline-derived CDR1 and CDR2 are SGHAT and FQDESV (reference sequence). The CDR3 extends over 14 amino acids. The DNA for the CDR3 is TGTGCCAGCAGCTTAGTAGGGGGAGACACTGAAGCTTTCTTT. It specifies CASSLVGGDTEAFF.

This sequence joins TRBV30 and TRBJ2-3, with 9 positions matching TRBD2. J was trimmed by 5 bases and V by 2 bases; bases with no gene match: 8. Germline V lookup: CDR1 GTSNPN, CDR2 SVGIG (reference sequence). CDR3 length equals 15 residues. As DNA, the CDR3 is TGTGCCTGGAGTCAGGCGGGAGGGCCTGAAGATACGCAGTATTTT. Translation: CAWSQAGGPEDTQYF.

The chain joins TRBV19 to TRBJ2-1, with D perhaps TRBD1 or TRBD2 (5 bases each). Trimming left V 4 bases short and J 8 bases short, with 18 bases between. The CDR3 runs 15 residues. CDR1 and CDR2 from the germline V gene are LNHDA and SQIVND (reference sequence). The CDR3 region is CASSKRTGAWDEQFF. CDR3 in DNA: TGTGCCAGTAGTAAACGAACCGGGGCCTGGGATGAGCAGTTCTTC. Full variable domain (missing parts from reference TRBV19 and TRBJ2-1): DGGITQSPKYLFRKEGQNVTLSCEQNLNHDAMYWYRQDPGQGLRLIYYSQIVNDFQKGDIAEGYSVSREKKESFPLTVTSAQKNPTAFYLCASSKRTGAWDEQFFGPGTRLTVL.

The V gene is TRBV5-1, the J gene TRBJ2-7; D perhaps matches TRBD1 (6 bases). Germline V lookup: CDR1 SGHRS, CDR2 YFSETQ. The CDR3 runs to 15 residues. Trimming stripped 4 bases from V and 5 bases from J, with 19 bases between. The CDR3 coding sequence is TGCGCCAGCAGCCGCCGCACAGGGCCAGGGGACGAGCAGTACTTC. Translating it yields CASSRRTGPGDEQYF. Full variable domain (outside the CDR3, taken from reference TRBV5-1 and TRBJ2-7): KAGVTQTPRYLIKTRGQQVTLSCSPISGHRSVSWYQQTPGQGLQFLFEYFSETQRNKGNFPGRFSGRQFSNSRSEMNVSTLELGDSALYLCASSRRTGPGDEQYFGPGTRLTVT.

The rearrangement links TRBV29-1 to TRBJ2-7; a possible D gene is TRBD1 (5 bases). The CDR3 extends over 13 amino acids. The ends were cut back, 6 bases at V and 0 bases at J, with 12 bases in the middle. The V gene's germline CDR1 is SQVTM and CDR2 ANQGSEA. Here the CDR3 DNA reads TGCAGCGTACAGGTGCCTAGCTCCTACGAGCAGTACTTC. The encoded protein is CSVQVPSSYEQYF.

The chain couples TRBV6-5 to TRBJ2-2; D gene unclear. Trimming took off 2 bases at V and 3 bases at J, with 7 bases between the two ends. Germline V CDR1 and CDR2: MNHEY, SVGAGI. CDR3 length: 14 residues. The CDR3: CASSYGPDTGELFF. Written as DNA, the CDR3 is TGTGCCAGCAGTTACGGCCCGGACACCGGGGAGCTGTTTTTT.